This entry lists 30 T cell receptor beta chains sequenced from one sample in a study of shared clonotypes between healthy human individuals. Clones were read by immunoSEQ multiplex PCR, and TCRdb kept only the in-frame ones, dropping some. The table records around 2.1 million clones, more than 85% of them present only once. Positively selected for CCR7, the CD45RO-negative cells used as naive CD8 cells excluded terminally differentiated effector memory CD45RA+ cells. The sequenced material came from naive CD8+ T cells from PBMCs. Every receptor here comes from a man between 18 and 29 years old in good health. Some clones in this sample may be carry-over from other donors' samples.

The chain uses TRBV7-9 and TRBJ2-1; 9 nucleotides match TRBD2. V trimming: 4 bases; J trimming: 3 bases; junction bases outside the gene matches: 7. The length of the CDR3 is 16 residues. Germline V gives CDR1 SEHNR, CDR2 FQNEAQ (reference sequence). Here the CDR3 reads CASSSPGGRVYNEQFF. The CDR3 nucleotides are TGTGCCAGCAGCTCCCCGGGCGGGAGGGTCTACAATGAGCAGTTCTTC.

The V gene is TRBV6-1, the J gene TRBJ2-5; 7 bases map to TRBD1. CDR1 and CDR2 (germline): MNHNS, SASEGT. Trimming at V came to 2 bases and at J to 5 bases, leaving 11 bases not matched to a gene. The CDR3 contains 16 residues. The CDR3, as DNA: TGTGCCAGCAGTGAACGGCCAGGGGGAAATGACGAGACCCAGTACTTC. It specifies CASSERPGGNDETQYF.

Details on this clone: Different DNA sequences within this sample yield the same CDR3. This chain joins TRBV19 and TRBJ2-1, with D possibly matching TRBD2 (6 bases). Trimming shortened V by 5 bases and J by 0 bases, and 8 bases separated the two germline ends. The CDR3 sequence is 14 residues long. Germline V gene lookup returns CDR1 LNHDA and CDR2 SQIVND (reference sequence). CDR3 sequence reads: CASSGGSSYNEQFF. CDR3 in DNA: TGTGCCAGTAGTGGGGGGAGCTCCTACAATGAGCAGTTCTTC.

The chain employs TRBV11-2 and TRBJ1-2; D unclear. Germline V lookup: CDR1 SGHAT, CDR2 FQNNGV. This CDR3 is 13 amino acids long. Between the trimmed V and J ends, which lost 1 base and 5 bases, there was a span of 8 bases. The CDR3 is CASSLVGYYGYTF. The CDR3 DNA sequence: TGTGCCAGCAGCTTAGTGGGCTATTATGGCTACACCTTC.

Here the CDR3 DNA reads TGTGCCAGCAGTGAAGTAGGAGACCTGAGAGGCGAGCAGTACTTC. Translated, it gives CASSEVGDLRGEQYF. The V and J genes are TRBV2 and TRBJ2-7; no definite D call. Germline values: CDR1 SNHLY, CDR2 FYNNEI. The CDR3 consists of 15 residues. Deletions cut 1 base from V and 6 bases from J, with 16 bases between.

Notes on this clone: This CDR3 is also generated by other DNA sequences in the sample. The rearrangement joins TRBV6-5 to TRBJ2-7, with a weak D call TRBD2 (5 bases). The CDR3 is made up of 13 amino acids. From germline, CDR1 is MNHEY and CDR2 SVGAGI. Between the trimmed V and J ends, which lost 0 bases and 7 bases, there was a span of 10 bases. The chain's CDR3 is CASSYSEGVEQYF. CDR3 nucleotides: TGTGCCAGCAGTTACTCCGAGGGAGTGGAGCAGTACTTC.

The genes are TRBV7-9 and TRBJ2-5; 11 bases line up with TRBD2. The CDR3 sequence is 15 residues long. Germline assignment: CDR1 SEHNR and CDR2 FQNEAQ (reference sequence). Unmatched junction bases numbered 6, after V lost 4 bases and J lost 5 bases. The CDR3 protein is CASSSRLAGNETQYF. For the CDR3, the DNA is TGTGCCAGCAGCTCCAGACTAGCGGGAAACGAGACCCAGTACTTC.

For this clone: Other DNA sequences within the sample encode an identical CDR3. Here the CDR3 DNA reads TGTGCCAGCAGCGTAGGGAGGAATGAGCAGTTCTTC. Amino acids: CASSVGRNEQFF. The rearrangement joins TRBV9 to TRBJ2-1; tentatively, D is TRBD2 (5 bases). The germline V gene has CDR1 SGDLS and CDR2 YYNGEE. Trimming shortened V by 0 bases and J by 7 bases, and 5 bases separated the two germline ends. The CDR3 runs to 12 residues.

The chain links TRBV12-1 to TRBJ2-1; TRBD2 is taken as the D call from the table, unchecked against the DNA. TRBV12-1 is reported as a pseudogene. This CDR3 contains 17 residues. CDR3 in amino acids: CASSFWASGESYNEQFF. The CDR3 nucleotides read TGTGCCAGCAGCTTTTGGGCTAGCGGAGAGTCCTACAATGAGCAGTTCTTC.

The V and J genes are TRBV7-6 and TRBJ1-1, with D hard to call. Trimming stripped 7 bases from V and 0 bases from J, with 9 bases between. This CDR3 is built from 13 residues. The germline V gene encodes CDR1 SGHVS and CDR2 FNYEAQ. CDR3 sequence: CASTTGLNTEAFF. CDR3 DNA: TGTGCCAGCACAACGGGGTTGAACACTGAAGCTTTCTTT.

This chain joins TRBV5-1 and TRBJ2-5; perhaps TRBD2 as D (6 bases). V lost 4 bases and J lost 4, with 17 bases in between. Germline values: CDR1 SGHRS, CDR2 YFSETQ. This CDR3 region has 15 residues. CDR3 loop: CASSASSGVGETQYF. CDR3 DNA: TGCGCCAGCAGCGCCTCTTCGGGAGTGGGAGAGACCCAGTACTTC.

In this sample, this clone turned up a few times. The chain has TRBV9 and TRBJ1-1; 7 positions match TRBD1. CDR1 is SGDLS and CDR2 is YYNGEE in the germline V gene. J gave up 4 bases and V 4 bases, and 4 bases lay outside the gene matches. This CDR3 spans 13 amino acids. Here the CDR3 reads CASSLGTATEAFF. In DNA, the CDR3 is TGTGCCAGCAGCCTAGGGACAGCCACTGAAGCTTTCTTT. Together with reference TRBV9 and TRBJ1-1, the CDR3 gives the full variable domain: DSGVTQTPKHLITATGQRVTLRCSPRSGDLSVYWYQQSLDQGLQFLIQYYNGEERAKGNILERFSAQQFPDLHSELNLSSLELGDSALYFCASSLGTATEAFFGQGTRLTVV.

The chain recombines TRBV27 with TRBJ2-1; a weak D match, TRBD2 (5 bases). The length of the CDR3 is 15 residues. V lost 3 bases and J lost 8, with 17 bases in between. The V gene's germline CDR1 is MNHEY and CDR2 SMNVEV (reference sequence). The CDR3 DNA sequence: TGTGCCAGCAGTTTGGGCGGGCCCTTGATGCATGAGCAGTTCTTC. It specifies CASSLGGPLMHEQFF.

V and J are TRBV13 and TRBJ2-3; a weak D match, TRBD2 (7 bases). V was clipped by 5 bases and J by 0 bases, with 15 bases between them. CDR1 and CDR2 from the germline V gene are PRHDT and FYEKMQ (reference sequence). The CDR3 spans 16 residues. CDR3 DNA: TGTGCCAGCAGCCAGTCGGGGGGCGCTAGCACAGATACGCAGTATTTT. The encoded protein is CASSQSGGASTDTQYF.

This clone showed up just once. The chain has TRBV27 and TRBJ2-1, with 13 bases that match TRBD2. Germline CDR1 and CDR2: MNHEY and SMNVEV (reference sequence). J was trimmed by 14 bases and V by 5 bases; bases with no gene match: 6. The CDR3 runs to 13 residues. The CDR3 protein is CASSRGLAGDKFF. The CDR3 coding sequence is TGTGCCAGCAGTCGAGGACTAGCGGGGGATAAGTTCTTC.

This chain joins TRBV27 and TRBJ2-2, with a tentative D call TRBD2 (5 bases). This CDR3 spans 13 amino acids. The germline V gene has CDR1 MNHEY and CDR2 SMNVEV (reference sequence). V was pared by 1 base and J by 8 bases, with 8 bases between. The CDR3 DNA follows: TGTGCCAGCAGTTTATTAGCGCTGGGGGAGCTGTTTTTT. It codes for CASSLLALGELFF.

The chain recombines TRBV27 with TRBJ2-1; 11 bases agree with TRBD2. There are 13 residues in the CDR3. J gave up 10 bases and V 4 bases, and 3 bases lay outside the gene matches. The germline V gene has CDR1 MNHEY and CDR2 SMNVEV (reference sequence). CDR3 loop: CASSSSGRHEQFF. CDR3 sequence (DNA): TGTGCCAGCAGTTCTAGCGGGAGGCACGAGCAGTTCTTC.

A word on this clone: Other DNA variants within this sample encode the same CDR3. This chain joins TRBV10-3 and TRBJ1-1; D perhaps matches TRBD1 (6 bases). Looked up from germline, CDR1 is ENHRY and CDR2 is SYGVKD. The V end was cut by 6 bases, the J end by 1 base, with 6 bases between. The length of the CDR3 is 12 residues. The CDR3, as DNA: TGTGCCATCAGGACAGGGAACACTGAAGCTTTCTTT. Protein sequence: CAIRTGNTEAFF.

The gene calls are TRBV5-1 and TRBJ2-1, with TRBD2 matching over 14 bases. The CDR3 totals 19 residues. The V gene end was trimmed by 3 bases and the J gene end by 8 bases; junction bases not matched to a gene: 16. CDR1 and CDR2 from the germline V gene are SGHRS and YFSETQ. CDR3 coding DNA: TGCGCCAGCAGCTCCTTCCCAACCGGGACTAGCGGGAGTATCTATGAGCAGTTCTTC. Encoded protein: CASSSFPTGTSGSIYEQFF.

A word on this clone: This specimen includes other DNA sequences encoding the same CDR3. V and J are TRBV6-6 and TRBJ2-7; no definite D call. Germline V gene lookup returns CDR1 MNHNY and CDR2 SVGAGI (reference sequence). The CDR3 is 14 amino acids. V was shortened by 3 bases and J by 2 bases, with 11 bases between the two germline ends. This CDR3 is CASSYSGSTYEQYF. Here the CDR3 DNA reads TGTGCCAGCAGTTATTCTGGCAGTACCTACGAGCAGTACTTC.

DNA of the CDR3: TGCGCCAGCAGGGGTCCGGGACTAGCGTTCTTC. Its protein product is CASRGPGLAFF. The rearrangement links TRBV10-2 to TRBJ2-1, with 9 bases lining up with TRBD2. The CDR3 sequence is 11 residues long. With V trimmed by 6 bases and J by 15 bases, 6 bases remained unmatched. The germline V gene has CDR1 WSHSY and CDR2 SAAADI.

The CDR3 loop is CASSSDHLSIAYEQYF. The DNA of the CDR3 is TGTGCCAGCAGTTCGGACCATCTGTCTATCGCCTACGAGCAGTACTTC. The rearrangement joins TRBV27 to TRBJ2-7, with D unresolved. Trimming pared 4 bases from V and 2 bases from J, leaving 18 bases between. Per germline, CDR1 MNHEY and CDR2 SMNVEV (reference sequence). This CDR3 has 16 residues.

V usage is TRBV2 and J usage is TRBJ2-5, with D unresolved. The CDR3 has 15 residues. Germline CDR1 and CDR2: SNHLY and FYNNEI. V was clipped by 4 bases and J by 2 bases, with 14 bases between them. The CDR3, as DNA: TGTGCCAGCAGTGTTTACGGTTACTCGCAAGAGACCCAGTACTTC. Encoded protein: CASSVYGYSQETQYF.

This sequence joins TRBV4-3 and TRBJ2-5, with 8 nucleotides matching TRBD1. The CDR3 spans 16 residues. Trimming removed 2 bases from V and 2 bases from J; junction bases left unmatched: 7. CDR1 is LGHNA, CDR2 YSLEER, per germline. CDR3 sequence (DNA): TGCGCCAGCAGCCAAATCAGGGGGCTGGGGCAAGAGACCCAGTACTTC. Translating it yields CASSQIRGLGQETQYF.

This rearrangement joins TRBV13 to TRBJ2-3; a possible D gene is TRBD1 (6 bases). Trimming took 2 bases from V and 6 from J, leaving 21 bases between them. The CDR3 is 17 amino acids. Germline CDR1 reads PRHDT; CDR2 reads FYEKMQ (reference sequence). CDR3: CASSLMPGSGGDDTQYF. The CDR3 DNA reads TGTGCCAGCAGCTTAATGCCGGGTTCTGGGGGCGACGATACGCAGTATTTT.

DNA for the CDR3: TGTGCCAGCAGCTGGGCTCCCGGGGGCCAAGAGACCCAGTACTTC. Protein product: CASSWAPGGQETQYF. The chain carries TRBV7-9 and TRBJ2-5; possibly TRBD2 for D (6 bases). Germline V CDR1 and CDR2: SEHNR, FQNEAQ (reference sequence). Trimming shortened V by 4 bases and J by 1 base, and 13 bases separated the two germline ends. The CDR3 is 15 residues long.

The chain employs TRBV4-2 and TRBJ2-1; 10 positions agree with TRBD2. This CDR3 has 17 amino acids. The trim removed 0 bases at V and 8 bases at J, leaving 10 bases unmatched. Germline values: CDR1 LGHNA, CDR2 YNFKEQ. The CDR3 loop is CASSQDSTSGENDEQFF. In nucleotides, the CDR3 is TGTGCCAGCAGCCAAGATTCTACTAGCGGGGAGAACGATGAGCAGTTCTTC.

Comment on this clone: Relative to the germline gene, one junction end is altered; a read error may explain this. This rearrangement joins TRBV7-9 to TRBJ2-1; a possible D gene is TRBD1 (5 bases). The CDR3 has 10 residues. Germline CDR1 is SEHNR and CDR2 is FQNEAQ (reference sequence). CDR3 sequence (DNA): TGTGCCATTAACGAGGCAGGGTGGATCTTC. It codes for CAINEAGWIF.

This clone was counted once. This may be a read error, as it is one base from a much larger clone. The sample has other DNA sequences that encode this CDR3 too. The CDR3 loop is CASSPGTGAYEQYF. The CDR3 DNA follows: TGTGCCAGCAGTCCGGGGACAGGGGCCTACGAGCAGTACTTC. The V and J genes are TRBV28 and TRBJ2-7; 10 nucleotides match TRBD1. With 5 bases clipped from V and 2 bases from J, the junction kept 3 bases outside the gene matches. The CDR3 contains 14 residues. Germline V CDR1 and CDR2: MDHEN, SYDVKM.

V is TRBV7-3 and J is TRBJ2-1; D tentatively fits TRBD1 or TRBD2 (6 bases each). The germline V gene has CDR1 SGHTA and CDR2 FQGTGA. This CDR3 has 16 residues. V was cut by 5 bases and J by 9 bases, with 23 bases left in between. CDR3 in amino acids: CASSVPLGGASFEQFF. DNA for the CDR3: TGTGCCAGCAGCGTTCCCCTGGGGGGCGCTTCCTTTGAGCAGTTCTTC.